This T cell receptor (beta chain) stems from a study of blood T cell repertoires in COVID-19. About the research overall: COVID-19 samples, acute and convalescent, were from the United States, Italy and Spain. T cells, B-cell-depleted T cells, or PBMCs provided the cDNA or gDNA that served as material.

The V and J ends lost 5 bases and 3 bases, in that order; junction bases with no gene match: 4. The CDR3 is 14 residues long. Germline-derived CDR1 and CDR2 are SGHTA and FQGNSA. Per the authors' pipeline: Amplification of reference gene primers was used by the study to estimate nucleated cell counts. Some clones are missing from TCRdb's copy, which holds only in-frame ones; the method was immunoSEQ multiplex PCR. V and J calls plus clone size are reproduced from that table; the DNA served to infer D and trimming. In the table there are 200,000 to 250,000 clones, around 86% of which are singletons. The V and J genes are TRBV7-2 and TRBJ2-7, with 10 positions matching TRBD1. This receptor was identified in a man aged 55 to 70 who had recovered from COVID-19. The sample taken for sequencing was peripheral blood. The DNA of the CDR3 is TGTGCCAGCAGCCCCAGGACAGGGGGCTACGAGCAGTACTTC. It specifies CASSPRTGGYEQYF.